A selection of T cell receptor beta chains follows, all from one sample in a study of OX40 agonist ivuxolimab in advanced cancers. Generated by immunoSEQ multiplex PCR, the TCRdb table keeps only in-frame clones and is missing some. The sample shows some 45,000 clones, around 90% of them seen only once. The sequences come from CD4+ or CD8+ T cells sorted from blood, collected in a trial of the OX40 agonist ivuxolimab. All receptors derive from an adult with an advanced solid tumor such as melanoma, head and neck, liver or kidney cancer. CDR3s include the opening cysteine and the closing phenylalanine or tryptophan. Fields, in order: V gene, D gene, J gene, clone size, CDR3 protein, CDR3 DNA. A D gene is named only where the DNA matches it firmly. Clone size is not always given. Where it is, it says once, few, many or a class for expanded clones.

>TRBV11-2|TRBD2|TRBJ2-7|NA
CASSGARGDYEQYF
TGTGCCAGCAGCGGGGCGCGGGGGGACTACGAGCAGTACTTC
>TRBV7-6|NA|TRBJ2-7|NA
CASSLGSGVSSYEQYF
TGTGCCAGCAGCTTAGGGTCGGGGGTGAGCTCCTACGAGCAGTACTTC
>TRBV29-1|NA|TRBJ2-7|NA
CSVAGSYEQYF
TGCAGCGTAGCGGGCTCCTACGAGCAGTACTTC
>TRBV29-1|TRBD1|TRBJ2-1|NA
CSVEVPTGAINEQFF
TGCAGCGTTGAAGTCCCGACAGGGGCAATCAATGAGCAGTTCTTC
>TRBV30|NA|TRBJ1-1|once
CAWGLTEIEAFF
TGTGCCTGGGGCCTAACAGAAATCGAAGCTTTCTTT
>TRBV9|NA|TRBJ2-6|NA
CASSVGWGGSGANVLTF
TGTGCCAGCAGCGTAGGGTGGGGCGGCTCTGGGGCCAACGTCCTGACTTTC
>TRBV4-1|NA|TRBJ2-7|NA
CASSQDTGLVRGEQHF
TGCGCCAGCAGCCAAGACACAGGTCTAGTGAGAGGCGAGCAGCACTTC
>TRBV12-5|NA|TRBJ2-1|NA
CASGLVITDIQGKRSYNEQFF
TGTGCTAGTGGTTTGGTAATAACTGATATACAGGGTAAGAGATCCTACAATGAGCAGTTCTTC
>TRBV7-8|NA|TRBJ1-1|NA
CASSLADTGTEAFF
TGTGCCAGCAGCCTGGCCGACACTGGCACTGAAGCTTTCTTT
>TRBV5-1|NA|TRBJ2-7|once
CASSLEQGTYEQYF
TGCGCCAGCAGCTTAGAACAGGGCACCTACGAGCAGTACTTC